Here is one T cell receptor beta chain with its context. Cohorts were based on clinical histories the participants reported. Germline-derived CDR1 and CDR2 are WNHNN and SYGVQD (reference sequence). The V end was cut by 4 bases, the J end by 8 bases, with 17 bases between. The CDR3 has 15 residues. The record originates from a study of blood T cell repertoires in COVID-19. Study in general: Spain, Italy and the United States supplied samples that represented acute and convalescent COVID-19.

Original methodology: Estimated nucleated cell counts came from reference gene primer amplification. TCRdb's table, derived via immunoSEQ multiplex PCR, lists solely in-frame clones and lacks some. That table supplies the V and J calls and clone size; D and trimming were determined from the DNA. Of under 450,000 clones listed, about 90% are singletons. The sample consisted of PBMCs or T cells enriched from blood (not recorded which). The TCR comes from a woman aged 25 to 39 who had recovered from COVID-19. V usage is TRBV10-1 and J usage is TRBJ2-2; D might be TRBD1 (5 bases). The CDR3 DNA is TGCGCCAGCAGTGTTACAGGTGTGGAGTCTGGGGAGCTGTTTTTT. It encodes CASSVTGVESGELFF.